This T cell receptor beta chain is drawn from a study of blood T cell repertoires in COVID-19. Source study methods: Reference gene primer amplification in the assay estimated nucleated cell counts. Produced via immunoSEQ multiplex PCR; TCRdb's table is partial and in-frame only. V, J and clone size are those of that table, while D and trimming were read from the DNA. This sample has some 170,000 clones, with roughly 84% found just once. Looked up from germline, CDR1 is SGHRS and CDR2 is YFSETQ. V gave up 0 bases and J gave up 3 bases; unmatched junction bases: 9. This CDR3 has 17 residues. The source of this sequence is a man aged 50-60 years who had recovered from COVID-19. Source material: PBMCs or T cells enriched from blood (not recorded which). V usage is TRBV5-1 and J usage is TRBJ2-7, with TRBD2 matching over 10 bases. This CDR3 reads CASSLVSSGGVGYEQYF. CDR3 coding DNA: TGCGCCAGCAGCTTGGTGTCTAGCGGGGGAGTCGGCTACGAGCAGTACTTC.